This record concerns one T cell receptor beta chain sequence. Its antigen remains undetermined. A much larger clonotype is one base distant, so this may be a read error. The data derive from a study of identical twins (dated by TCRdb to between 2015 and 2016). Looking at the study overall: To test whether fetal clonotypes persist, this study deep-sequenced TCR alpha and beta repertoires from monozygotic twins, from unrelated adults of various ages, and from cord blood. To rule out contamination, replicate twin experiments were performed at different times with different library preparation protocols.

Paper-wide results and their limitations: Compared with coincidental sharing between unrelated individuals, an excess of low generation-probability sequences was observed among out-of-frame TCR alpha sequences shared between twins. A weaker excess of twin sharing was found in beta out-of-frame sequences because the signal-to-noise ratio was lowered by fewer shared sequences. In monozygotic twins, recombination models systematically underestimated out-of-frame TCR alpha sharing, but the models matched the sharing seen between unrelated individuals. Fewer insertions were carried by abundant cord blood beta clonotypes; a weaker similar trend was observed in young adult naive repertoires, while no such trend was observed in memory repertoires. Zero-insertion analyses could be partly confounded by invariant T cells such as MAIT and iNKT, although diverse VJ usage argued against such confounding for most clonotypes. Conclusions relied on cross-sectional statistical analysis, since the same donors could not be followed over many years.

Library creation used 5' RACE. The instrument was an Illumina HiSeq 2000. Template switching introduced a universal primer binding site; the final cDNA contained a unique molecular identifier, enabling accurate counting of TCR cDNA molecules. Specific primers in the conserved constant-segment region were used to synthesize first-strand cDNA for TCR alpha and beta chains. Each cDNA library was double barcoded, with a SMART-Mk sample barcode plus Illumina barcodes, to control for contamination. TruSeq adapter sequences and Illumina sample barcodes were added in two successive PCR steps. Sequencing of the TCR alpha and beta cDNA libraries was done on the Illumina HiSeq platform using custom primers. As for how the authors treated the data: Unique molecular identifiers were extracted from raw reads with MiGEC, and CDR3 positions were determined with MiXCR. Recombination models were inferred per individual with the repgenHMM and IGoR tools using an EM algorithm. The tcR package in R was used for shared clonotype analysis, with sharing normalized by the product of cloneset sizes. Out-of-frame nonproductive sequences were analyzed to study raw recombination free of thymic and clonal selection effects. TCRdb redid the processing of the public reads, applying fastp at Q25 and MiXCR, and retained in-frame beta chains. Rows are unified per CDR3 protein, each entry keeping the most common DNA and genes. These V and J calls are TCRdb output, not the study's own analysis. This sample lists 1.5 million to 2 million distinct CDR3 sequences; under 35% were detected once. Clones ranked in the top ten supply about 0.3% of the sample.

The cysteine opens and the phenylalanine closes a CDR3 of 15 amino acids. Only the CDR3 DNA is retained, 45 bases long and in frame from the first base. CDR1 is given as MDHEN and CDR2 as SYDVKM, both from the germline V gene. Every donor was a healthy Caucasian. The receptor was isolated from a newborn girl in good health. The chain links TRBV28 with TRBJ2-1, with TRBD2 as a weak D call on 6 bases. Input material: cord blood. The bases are TGTGCCGGCAGTCCTCCGGGACTGCGCTACAATGAGCAGTTCTTC. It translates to CAGSPPGLRYNEQFF.